The 10 T cell receptor beta chains below were found in one sample sequenced in a study of tumor and adjacent non-tumor tissue in lung cancer (dated by TCRdb to 2016 to 2019). The library was generated by multiplex PCR. The sequencer was an Illumina HiSeq 2500. TCRbeta libraries were built by three rounds of nested PCR using primers (Table S4), following protocols modified from ARM-PCR. Clones were called with MiXCR by TCRdb after fastp trimmed the public reads at Q25, and only in-frame beta chains were retained. Here each entry gathers all rows of one CDR3 protein and keeps the most common genes and DNA. The sample table records about 80,000 distinct CDR3 sequences; around 70% of these occur just once. Around 9.5% of the sample comes from the top ten. RNA was extracted from bulk unsorted tissue and checked for quality with a NanoDrop ND-1000 and an Agilent 2100. The sample taken for sequencing was lung tumor tissue. Receptor source: a woman aged 40 to 49 with non-small cell lung cancer.

On this clonotype: This could be a read error, since a much larger clone is one nucleotide away. The final CDR3 position lacks the conserved phenylalanine or tryptophan, pointing to a likely read error. V usage is TRBV30 and J usage is TRBJ2-1; 7 nucleotides match TRBD2. CDR1 and CDR2 (germline): GTSNPN, SVGIG (reference sequence). This CDR3 region has 12 residues. The V gene end was trimmed by 3 bases and the J gene end by 7 bases; junction bases not matched to a gene: 3. CDR3 in amino acids: CAWSGTTNEQFL. The CDR3 nucleotides read TGTGCCTGGAGCGGGACTACGAATGAGCAGTTCTTA.

The count of this clonotype is one. This CDR3 is missing its conserved last phenylalanine or tryptophan, likely due to a read error. This sequence joins TRBV11-2 and TRBJ2-7; D unclear. The CDR3 contains 12 residues. The V and J ends lost 5 bases and 10 bases respectively, with 15 bases between them. CDR1 SGHAT and CDR2 FQNNGV come from the germline V gene. The CDR3 here is CASSHGEQIQYL. The CDR3 nucleotides are TGTGCCAGCAGCCATGGGGAACAGATACAGTACCTC.

With regard to this clonotype: A read error is likely, as this CDR3 ends without the conserved phenylalanine or tryptophan. The limits of the CDR3 on the DNA are not certain, so only TCRdb's listed CDR3 is given. This chain uses TRBV6-2 or TRBV6-3 with TRBJ2-5. The CDR3 length is 14 residues, termini included. Germline assignment: CDR1 MNHEY and CDR2 SVGEGT. CDR3: CASSYSVGTETQYL.

CDR3 amino acids: CIVGGRGSQPQHF. For the CDR3, the DNA is TGCATCGTAGGAGGGCGAGGGAGCCAGCCCCAGCATTTT. The V gene is TRBV29-1, the J gene TRBJ1-5; D gene unclear. Germline CDR1 and CDR2: SQVTM and ANQGSEA. The CDR3 sequence is 13 residues long.

On this clonotype: A much bigger clone sits one base away, suggesting this may be a read error. The chain combines TRBV28 with TRBJ2-7, with 7 bases matching TRBD2. Germline V gene data show CDR1 as MDHEN and CDR2 as SYDVKM. The CDR3 extends over 13 amino acids. The CDR3 region has the DNA TGTGACAGCAGTTTACCGACTAGCAACGAGCAGTACTTC. It yields the protein CDSSLPTSNEQYF.

This clonotype appeared many times. This chain joins TRBV5-6 and TRBJ2-5, with D unresolved. The V end was cut by 0 bases, the J end by 1 base, with 7 bases between. The CDR3 length is 14 residues. Germline V gene lookup returns CDR1 SGHDT and CDR2 YYEEEE. The CDR3 spells CASSLASGQETQYF. CDR3 DNA sequence: TGTGCCAGCAGCTTGGCCTCGGGCCAAGAGACCCAGTACTTC.

The genes are TRBV4-2 and TRBJ1-1; TRBD1 is a possible D gene (5 bases). This CDR3 has 12 amino acids. The V gene's germline CDR1 is LGHNA and CDR2 YNFKEQ. V was pared by 7 bases and J by 11 bases, with 17 bases between. The CDR3 reads CASNQGEDDAFF. The CDR3 DNA reads as TGTGCCAGCAACCAGGGAGAGGACGATGCTTTCTTT.

Points on this clonotype: A much larger clone lies a single base off, so this may be a read error. CDR3 region: CCAPDRGTEAFF. The CDR3 DNA is TGCTGTGCCCCCGACAGGGGGACTGAAGCTTTCTTT. This sequence joins TRBV20-1 and TRBJ1-1, with 9 bases aligning to TRBD1. Germline CDR1 and CDR2: DFQATT and SNEGSKA (reference sequence). The CDR3 loop spans 12 amino acids.

Comment on this clonotype: A much larger clone differs by one base, so this may be a read error. The chain has TRBV10-3 and TRBJ1-2; D gene uncertain. CDR1 is ENHRY, CDR2 SYGVKD, per germline. V was clipped by 7 bases and J by 8 bases, with 17 bases between them. The CDR3 contains 13 residues. CDR3 sequence reads: CAINVDSSGGYTF. DNA for the CDR3: TGTGCCATCAATGTGGATTCAAGCGGCGGCTACACCTTC.

The table lists this clonotype with a count of one. The junction and the germline gene differ at one end; a read error may be behind it. The J gene is TRBJ1-6, the V gene TRBV11-2; weak D call: TRBD1 (6 bases). The CDR3 totals 17 residues. From germline, CDR1 is SGHAT and CDR2 FQNNGV. CDR3 nucleotide sequence: TGTGTCAGGAGCTCAACATTAGGGACAAACCGGAGTTCACTCCTCCACTTT. This sequence encodes CVRSSTLGTNRSSLLHF.